This T cell receptor beta chain was recovered during a study of blood T cells in healthy people across ages. V lost 0 bases and J 4 bases, leaving 13 bases between the germline ends. The length of the CDR3 is 15 residues. Per germline, CDR1 SGHRS and CDR2 YFSETQ. Primed by a sample-barcoded 5' primer and a J-beta primer mix, a second PCR proceeded for about 7 to 11 cycles. One entry per CDR3 protein results from TCRdb running MiXCR on the 5' RACE reads. The data show around 2 million distinct CDR3 sequences, with about two fifths seen just once and under 25% held by the top ten. The genes are TRBV5-1 and TRBJ1-2, with a possible D match to TRBD1 (6 bases). The TCR comes from a human donor in good health. Sequences were obtained from blood. The CDR3 reads CASSLGDWGPYGYTF. The DNA of the CDR3 is TGCGCCAGCAGCTTGGGGGACTGGGGGCCCTATGGCTACACCTTC.